These T cell receptor beta chains were read from a single sample in a study of cytomegalovirus exposure and HLA in healthy donors. The method was immunoSEQ multiplex PCR; TCRdb's version includes in-frame clones alone and lacks a portion of them. The data show 130,000 to 150,000 clones, with approximately 80% seen just once and around 3.2% held by the top ten. Sequenced: PBMCs. Source of these receptors: a female donor in good health and CMV-seronegative. The CDR3 runs from the conserved cysteine through the conserved F or W. A D gene is named only where the DNA matches it firmly. Rows may omit the clone size; those that give it use once, few, many or a size class.

>TRBJ2-1|once|TRBD2|TRBV2
CASKTSGPVDNEQFF
TGTGCCAGCAAGACTAGCGGTCCGGTGGACAATGAGCAGTTCTTC
>TRBJ1-5|.|.|TRBV7-2
CASAKGGNSNQPQHF
TGTGCCAGCGCCAAGGGGGGGAATAGCAATCAGCCCCAGCATTTT
>TRBJ2-7|.|.|TRBV12-5
CASGLVQTIPGVQLRDF
TGTGCTAGTGGTTTGGTTCAAACGATACCGGGAGTGCAGCTGCGGGACTTC
>TRBJ1-2|.|.|TRBV28
CASRMLGGAQGYTF
TGTGCCAGCAGAATGCTAGGGGGGGCGCAAGGCTACACCTTC
>TRBJ1-2|.|.|TRBV7-9
CSSDPPDWTDYGYTF
TGTTCCAGCGACCCCCCAGACTGGACAGACTATGGCTACACCTTC
>TRBJ2-7|.|TRBD1|TRBV5-6
CASSSAGQGARSEQYF
TGTGCCAGCAGCTCCGCAGGGCAGGGGGCGCGATCCGAGCAGTACTTC
>TRBJ1-3|.|.|TRBV5-6
CASSPKGRSGNTIYF
TGTGCCAGCAGCCCAAAGGGGAGGTCTGGAAACACCATATATTTT
>TRBJ1-6|.|.|TRBV5-1
CASSFEGTYNSPLHF
TGCGCCAGCAGCTTCGAGGGAACCTATAATTCACCCCTCCACTTT
>TRBJ1-2|.|.|TRBV2
CASRDKVYGYTF
TGTGCCAGCCGGGACAAAGTCTATGGCTACACCTTC
>TRBJ1-1|few|.|TRBV7-2
CASSLGQSYEAFF
TGTGCCAGCAGCTTAGGCCAAAGCTATGAAGCTTTCTTT
>TRBJ1-4|.|.|TRBV7-9
CASSFDSGGEKLFF
TGTGCCAGCAGTTTTGACAGCGGGGGTGAAAAACTGTTTTTT
>TRBJ2-7|.|.|TRBV7-8
CASSPRLSEQYF
TGTGCCAGCAGCCCCCGGTTGTCCGAGCAGTACTTC
>TRBJ2-7|.|TRBD1|TRBV27
CASTPRRGQGFYEQYF
TGTGCCAGCACCCCGCGGAGGGGACAGGGGTTCTACGAGCAGTACTTC
>TRBJ2-1|.|TRBD1|TRBV7-9
CASSFTDRGSYNEQFF
TGTGCCAGCAGCTTTACGGACAGGGGCTCCTACAATGAGCAGTTCTTC
>TRBJ1-5|.|TRBD1|TRBV30
CAWSPRDRDGQPQHF
TGTGCCTGGAGTCCACGCGACAGGGATGGTCAGCCCCAGCATTTT
>TRBJ1-2|.|.|TRBV6-1
CASRRQGSFYGYTF
TGTGCCAGCAGAAGGCAGGGGTCGTTTTATGGCTACACCTTC
>TRBJ1-5|.|TRBD1|TRBV6-9
CASSYDRGDAYSNQPQHF
TGTGCCAGCAGCTATGACAGGGGGGATGCATATAGCAATCAGCCCCAGCATTTT
>TRBJ2-1|.|.|TRBV25-1
CASSTSGEQFF
TGTGCCAGCAGTACAAGCGGTGAGCAGTTCTTC
>TRBJ2-2|.|TRBD2|TRBV5-4
CASSASGVNGELFF
TGTGCCAGCAGCGCTAGCGGGGTAAACGGGGAGCTGTTTTTT
>TRBJ2-1|.|TRBD2|TRBV5-6
CASSSHGLAGGYNEQFF
TGTGCCAGCAGCTCGCATGGCTTAGCGGGGGGGTACAATGAGCAGTTCTTC
>TRBJ2-3|.|TRBD1|TRBV5-4
CASSLPGQGIADTQYF
TGTGCCAGCAGCTTGCCTGGACAGGGGATCGCAGATACGCAGTATTTT
>TRBJ2-7|.|TRBD2|TRBV5-1
CASSLGSGGAPYF
TGCGCCAGCAGCTTAGGGAGCGGGGGGGCCCCGTACTTC
>TRBJ1-1|few|TRBD1|TRBV7-2
CASSLGDRRNTEAFF
TGTGCCAGCAGCTTAGGGGACAGGAGGAACACTGAAGCTTTCTTT
>TRBJ2-1|.|.|TRBV28
CASIQEAIYNEQFF
TGTGCCAGCATACAGGAAGCCATTTACAATGAGCAGTTCTTC
>TRBJ2-7|.|TRBD1|TRBV5-1
CASSLAYTNRGQGDEQYF
TGCGCCAGCAGCTTGGCCTATACAAACCGAGGACAGGGCGACGAGCAGTACTTC
>TRBJ1-5|.|.|TRBV27
CASSFSLNQPQHF
TGTGCCAGCAGTTTTAGCCTTAATCAGCCCCAGCATTTT
>TRBJ2-5|few|.|TRBV5-6
CASSQNGETQYF
TGTGCCAGCAGCCAGAACGGGGAGACCCAGTACTTC
>TRBJ2-7|.|TRBD1|TRBV15
CATSRDRASYEQYF
TGTGCCACCAGCAGGGACAGGGCCTCCTACGAGCAGTACTTC
>TRBJ2-1|once|TRBD2|TRBV9
CASSPLAGSYNEQFF
TGTGCCAGCAGCCCACTAGCGGGCTCCTACAATGAGCAGTTCTTC
>TRBJ1-5|.|.|TRBV28
CASSLLGGDQPQHF
TGTGCCAGCAGTTTATTGGGCGGGGATCAGCCCCAGCATTTT
>TRBJ1-2|.|.|TRBV6-5
CASSPLRETDYGYPF
TGTGCCAGCAGCCCCTTGAGGGAAACCGACTATGGCTACCCCTTC
>TRBJ1-1|once|.|TRBV18
CASSPRFGDTEAFF
TGTGCCAGCTCACCAAGGTTCGGGGACACTGAAGCTTTCTTT
>TRBJ1-1|.|.|TRBV5-1
CASSLTGLNTEAFF
TGCGCCAGCAGCTTGACAGGGTTGAACACTGAAGCTTTCTTT
>TRBJ2-1|.|TRBD2|TRBV6-5
CASSGGLAGPGEQFF
TGTGCCAGCAGTGGGGGACTAGCGGGCCCCGGGGAGCAGTTCTTC
>TRBJ2-7|few|.|TRBV7-9
CASSQTASYEQYF
TGTGCCAGCAGCCAGACAGCCTCCTACGAGCAGTACTTC
>TRBJ2-1|.|TRBD1|TRBV5-4
CASSLTGDPYNEQFF
TGTGCCAGCAGCTTAACAGGGGACCCCTACAATGAGCAGTTCTTC
>TRBJ2-1|.|TRBD2|TRBV2
CASDPSGSGYNEQFF
TGTGCCAGCGACCCGAGCGGGAGTGGATACAATGAGCAGTTCTTC
>TRBJ2-1|once|TRBD2|TRBV7-8
CASSYAGLAGGNEQFF
TGTGCCAGCAGCTACGCTGGACTAGCGGGGGGCAATGAGCAGTTCTTC
>TRBJ2-1|.|TRBD2|TRBV14
CASSQGLAGSHEQFF
TGTGCCAGCAGCCAAGGATTAGCGGGGTCCCATGAGCAGTTCTTC
>TRBJ2-4|few|.|TRBV5-6
CASSFGSLLAKNIQYF
TGTGCCAGCAGCTTCGGGTCTCTACTAGCCAAAAACATTCAGTACTTC
>TRBJ1-4|few|TRBD1|TRBV6-1
CASSAPGQGATNEKLFF
TGTGCCAGCAGTGCACCGGGACAGGGGGCGACTAATGAAAAACTGTTTTTT
>TRBJ1-1|.|.|TRBV18
CASSPPSDRGWMNTEAFF
TGTGCCAGCTCACCACCATCGGACAGAGGGTGGATGAACACTGAAGCTTTCTTT
>TRBJ2-7|few|.|TRBV10-3
CATVGHYEQYF
TGTGCCACCGTAGGACACTACGAGCAGTACTTC
>TRBJ2-2|.|TRBD2|TRBV5-1
CASSLVTGGPNGELFF
TGCGCCAGCAGCTTGGTTACGGGAGGGCCTAACGGGGAGCTGTTTTTT
>TRBJ1-5|.|TRBD1|TRBV19
CASSTLPQGASNQPQHF
TGTGCCAGTAGTACCCTACCCCAGGGGGCGAGCAATCAGCCCCAGCATTTT
>TRBJ2-7|few|.|TRBV5-1
CASSPLDYEQYF
TGCGCCAGCAGCCCGTTAGACTACGAGCAGTACTTC
>TRBJ1-4|.|TRBD1|TRBV5-1
CVSSLEGQVPNEKLFF
TGCGTCAGCAGCTTGGAGGGACAGGTTCCAAATGAAAAACTGTTTTTT
>TRBJ1-2|once|TRBD1|TRBV27
CASGGQHHLGYTF
TGTGCCAGCGGGGGACAGCACCACTTAGGCTACACCTTC
>TRBJ1-1|few|TRBD1|TRBV7-2
CASSPGGMNTEAFF
TGTGCCAGCAGCCCAGGGGGCATGAACACTGAAGCTTTCTTT
>TRBJ1-6|.|TRBD1|TRBV5-1
CASSLGHATGVKGSYNSPLHF
TGCGCCAGCAGCTTGGGCCACGCGACAGGGGTAAAAGGGTCCTATAATTCACCCCTCCACTTT
>TRBJ1-2|once|.|TRBV6-5
CASSYSRASGYTF
TGTGCCAGCAGTTACTCGAGGGCGAGTGGCTACACCTTC